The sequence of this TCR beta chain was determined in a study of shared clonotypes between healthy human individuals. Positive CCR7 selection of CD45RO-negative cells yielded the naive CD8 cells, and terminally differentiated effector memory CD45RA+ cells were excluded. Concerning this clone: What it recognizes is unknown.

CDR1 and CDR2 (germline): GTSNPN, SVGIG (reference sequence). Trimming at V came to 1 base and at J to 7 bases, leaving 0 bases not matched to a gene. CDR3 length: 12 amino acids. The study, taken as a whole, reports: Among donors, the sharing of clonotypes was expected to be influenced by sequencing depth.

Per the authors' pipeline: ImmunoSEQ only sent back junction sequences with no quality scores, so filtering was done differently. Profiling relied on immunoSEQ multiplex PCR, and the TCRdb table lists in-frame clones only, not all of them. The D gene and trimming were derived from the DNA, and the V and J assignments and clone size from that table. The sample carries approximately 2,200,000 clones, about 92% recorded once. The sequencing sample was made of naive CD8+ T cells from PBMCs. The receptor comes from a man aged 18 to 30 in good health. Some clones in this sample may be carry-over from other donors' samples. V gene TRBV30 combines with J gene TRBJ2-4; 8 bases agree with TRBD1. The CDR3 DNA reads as TGTGCCTGGAGTGGACAGGGGAACATTCAGTACTTC. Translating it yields CAWSGQGNIQYF.